This paragraph covers one TCR beta chain sequence. Germline V gene lookup returns CDR1 MGHRA and CDR2 YSYEKL. This CDR3 is built from 15 residues. V was pared by 4 bases and J by 7 bases, with 17 bases between. The data were obtained in a study of blood T cell repertoires in COVID-19. Study summary: Sample material is recorded as cDNA or gDNA derived from T cells, B-cell-depleted T cells, or PBMCs.

Authors' analysis steps: Amplification of reference gene primers was used by the study to estimate nucleated cell counts. Profiled with immunoSEQ multiplex PCR; TCRdb holds only in-frame clones, not every one. For V, J and clone size, that table is used; D and trimming come from the DNA. The sample yields more than 65,000 clones, about 83% seen once. The rearrangement uses TRBV4-1 and TRBJ2-4, with D possibly being TRBD1 (8 bases). Sequencing input: peripheral blood. This TCR came from a woman older than 75 with active or convalescent COVID-19. CDR3 in amino acids: CASSRLDRGGNIQYF. CDR3 coding DNA: TGCGCCAGCAGCCGACTAGACAGGGGAGGGAACATTCAGTACTTC.